This entry is about one T cell receptor beta chain. Its target antigen remains unknown. One junction end does not reproduce the germline sequence, and a read error may be involved. This specimen belongs to a study of control samples from healthy donors and cancer patients (TCRdb year 2020). The CDR3 spans 14 residues, from the cysteine through the phenylalanine. This entry keeps only the CDR3 DNA: 42 bases, framed from base 1. As encoded in the germline V gene (reference sequence), CDR1 is SEHNR while CDR2 is FQNEAQ. Library preparation used the immunoSEQ multiplex PCR assay. TCRdb carries this immuneACCESS record with in-frame sequences only. Its versions omit some clonotypes, under half of them owing to an unresolved V gene in the studies checked, with the rest unexplained. Here the sample has around 83,000 clones; approximately 94% occur a single time. The leading ten clones occupy 1.3% of the sample.

The origin of this receptor is a woman in her forties with lung cancer. The V and J genes are TRBV7-9 and TRBJ1-2; TRBD1 might be the D gene, on 6 matching bases. Specimen: PBMCs. The encoded CDR3 is CASSFDINQGPKAF. The DNA sequence reads TGTGCCAGCAGCTTCGACATAAACCAGGGGCCTAAGGCCTTC.